The subject of this entry is one T cell receptor beta chain. Antigen specificity is unknown. Antigen-specific CD4+ T cells expanded by the ViraFEST assay with viral peptide pools were then sequenced. It was after approximately 11 days of culture that CD4+ T cells were isolated. Infection with SARS-CoV-2 occurred in the person between March and December 2020, and PCR confirmed it. Everyone in the study got two shots of either the BNT162b2 or mRNA-1273 vaccine. The data are from a study of vaccination effects on CD4 cells after COVID-19. Assay used: immunoSEQ multiplex PCR; TCRdb lists only in-frame clones, some missing. The sample yields roughly 17,000 clones, under 85% seen once. The CDR3 loop spans 14 amino acids. Germline values: CDR1 KGHSH, CDR2 LQKENI. The V and J ends lost 0 bases and 3 bases respectively, with 9 bases between them.

The source is a human donor who had a prior SARS-CoV-2 infection. This specimen consisted of CD4+ T cells from PBMCs cultured with SARS-CoV-2 spike peptides, obtained after COVID-19 vaccination. The chain is built from TRBV18 and TRBJ2-7; D is unresolved. CDR3 nucleotide sequence: TGTGCCAGCTCACCACCGTCGACTCGCTACGAGCAGTACTTC. Translating it yields CASSPPSTRYEQYF.